The 6 T cell receptor beta chains listed next were all sequenced from one sample in a study of blood T cell repertoires in COVID-19. Data came from immunoSEQ multiplex PCR; TCRdb stores just in-frame clones and leaves some out. Of about 170,000 clones in the sample, 84% were seen once. Sample: peripheral blood. These receptors were obtained from a man aged 40-49 years who had recovered from COVID-19.

CDR3 amino acids: CASSLSGSLSYNEQFF. The CDR3 bases are TGTGCCAGCAGTTTATCTGGGAGCCTTTCCTACAATGAGCAGTTCTTC. The V call is TRBV28, the J call TRBJ2-1, with D possibly matching TRBD2 (5 bases). The CDR3 extends over 16 amino acids. V gave up 1 base and J gave up 1 base, with 11 bases separating them. Per the germline V gene, CDR1 is MDHEN and CDR2 is SYDVKM.

The V and J genes are TRBV5-4 and TRBJ1-2; 8 bases are shared with TRBD1. CDR3 size: 16 residues. CDR1 is SGHNT, CDR2 YYREEE, per germline (reference sequence). J gave up 5 bases and V 0 bases, and 9 bases lay outside the gene matches. CDR3 in DNA: TGTGCCAGCAGCTTGGCCGTTGGACAGGGAGGGTATGGCTACACCTTC. Translating gives CASSLAVGQGGYGYTF.

The rearrangement uses TRBV18 and TRBJ2-7; D gene unclear. Germline CDR1 is KGHSH and CDR2 is LQKENI. The CDR3 is made up of 12 amino acids. V lost 5 bases to trimming and J lost 0 bases, with 5 bases between them. The CDR3: CASSTSSYEQYF. CDR3 DNA sequence: TGTGCCAGCTCAACAAGCTCCTACGAGCAGTACTTC.

The chain uses TRBV4-3 and TRBJ2-7; D possibly corresponds to TRBD1 (5 bases). V lost 1 base and J lost 5, with 15 bases in between. Germline CDR1 and CDR2: LGHNA and YSLEER. The CDR3 length is 15 residues. The CDR3: CASSQVKGRAHEQYF. The CDR3 nucleotides read TGCGCCAGCAGCCAAGTAAAAGGCAGGGCCCACGAGCAGTACTTC.

The chain carries TRBV4-1 and TRBJ1-2; D not resolved. The CDR3 covers 15 residues. Germline assignment: CDR1 MGHRA and CDR2 YSYEKL. The V end was cut by 3 bases, the J end by 5 bases, with 16 bases between. Here the CDR3 reads CASSQGPDASYGYTF. The CDR3 DNA sequence: TGCGCCAGCAGCCAGGGCCCGGATGCCTCATATGGCTACACCTTC.

The table lists this clone with a few counts. The V and J genes are TRBV6-2 or TRBV6-3 and TRBJ2-6; unclear D gene. The germline V gene encodes CDR1 MNHEY and CDR2 SVGEGT. There are 15 residues in the CDR3. V lost 2 bases and J lost 2, with 7 bases in between. CDR3 amino acids: CASSYRGAGANVLTF. The CDR3 DNA sequence: TGTGCCAGCAGTTACCGAGGCGCTGGGGCCAACGTCCTGACTTTC.